This TCR beta chain originates from a study of blood T cell repertoires in COVID-19. Repertoires were generated with immunoSEQ multiplex PCR, while TCRdb's copy carries only in-frame clones and drops some. The sample records fewer than 200,000 clones, around 80% being singletons. Unmatched junction bases numbered 7, after V lost 2 bases and J lost 5 bases. Germline values: CDR1 SNHLY, CDR2 FYNNEI. The CDR3 contains 16 residues. The sequenced material came from peripheral blood. The clonotype comes from a woman in her 70s with acute or convalescent COVID-19. The gene calls are TRBV2 and TRBJ2-1, with 9 bases that match TRBD2. The CDR3 DNA reads TGTGCCAGCAGTGAACTAGCGGGACTCTTTAACAATGAGCAGTTCTTC. Its translation is CASSELAGLFNNEQFF.